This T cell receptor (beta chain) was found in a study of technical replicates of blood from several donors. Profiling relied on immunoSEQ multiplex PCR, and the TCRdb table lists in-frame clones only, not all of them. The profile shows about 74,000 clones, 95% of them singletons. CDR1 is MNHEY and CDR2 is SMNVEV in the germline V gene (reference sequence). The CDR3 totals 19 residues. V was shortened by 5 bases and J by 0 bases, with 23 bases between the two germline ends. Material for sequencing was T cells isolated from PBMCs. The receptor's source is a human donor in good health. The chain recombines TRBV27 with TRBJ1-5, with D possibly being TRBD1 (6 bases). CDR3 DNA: TGTGCCAGCAGTAACGTACAGGGAATTTGGGGATATAGCAATCAGCCCCAGCATTTT. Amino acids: CASSNVQGIWGYSNQPQHF.